The present entry profiles one T cell receptor (beta chain) with its context. Its target is unknown. V dropped 5 bases and J dropped 3; count of bases not matched to a gene: 9. Germline loops: CDR1 SGHTA, CDR2 FQGNSA. The length of the CDR3 is 15 residues. The data originate from a study of OX40 agonist ivuxolimab in advanced cancers. Study-level points and caveats: On average, a greater number of expanded clones characterised CD8+ T cells relative to CD4+. Expanded peripheral T cells had an undetermined antigen specificity.

Sequenced by immunoSEQ multiplex PCR; TCRdb stores in-frame clones only, minus some. The profile covers about 93,000 clones, with approximately 90% appearing a single time and around 0.51% taken by the ten largest. The sequence was obtained from an adult with an advanced solid tumor such as melanoma, head and neck, liver or kidney cancer. This material consisted of CD4+ or CD8+ T cells sorted from blood, taken in a trial of the OX40 agonist ivuxolimab. The V gene is TRBV7-2, the J gene TRBJ2-7; TRBD1 agrees at 8 bases. The CDR3, as DNA: TGTGCCAGCAGCGTTGGGACAGGCCTATACTACGAGCAGTACTTC. Protein: CASSVGTGLYYEQYF.